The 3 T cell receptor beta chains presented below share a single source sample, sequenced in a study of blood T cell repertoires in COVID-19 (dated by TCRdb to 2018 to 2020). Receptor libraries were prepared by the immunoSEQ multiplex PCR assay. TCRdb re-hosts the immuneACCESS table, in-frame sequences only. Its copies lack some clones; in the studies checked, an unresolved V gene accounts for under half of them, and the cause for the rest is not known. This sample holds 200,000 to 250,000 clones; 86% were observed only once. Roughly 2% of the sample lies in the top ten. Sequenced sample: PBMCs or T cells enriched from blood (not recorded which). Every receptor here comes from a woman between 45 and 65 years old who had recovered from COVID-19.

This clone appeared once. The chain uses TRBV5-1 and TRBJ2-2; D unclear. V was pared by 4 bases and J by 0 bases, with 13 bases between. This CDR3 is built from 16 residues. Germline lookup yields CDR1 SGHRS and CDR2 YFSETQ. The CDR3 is CASSPTLPANTGELFF. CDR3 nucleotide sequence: TGCGCCAGCAGCCCAACATTACCCGCGAACACCGGGGAGCTGTTTTTT.

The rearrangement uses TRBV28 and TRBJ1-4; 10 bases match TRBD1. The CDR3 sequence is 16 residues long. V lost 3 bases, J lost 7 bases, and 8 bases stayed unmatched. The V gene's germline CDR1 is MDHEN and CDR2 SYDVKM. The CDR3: CASSLSTGTGAEKLFF. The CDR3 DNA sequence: TGTGCCAGCAGTTTGTCTACCGGGACAGGGGCTGAAAAACTGTTTTTT.

CDR3 nucleotide sequence: TGTGCCAGCCGGACAGGGGGCGCCTTCTCGGACACTGAAGCTTTCTTT. Translating gives CASRTGGAFSDTEAFF. The rearrangement links TRBV19 to TRBJ1-1; 11 positions match TRBD1. Trimming removed 9 bases from V and 3 bases from J; junction bases left unmatched: 12. The germline V gene encodes CDR1 LNHDA and CDR2 SQIVND (reference sequence). The CDR3 is 16 residues long. Variable domain in full (rest from reference TRBV19 and TRBJ1-1): DGGITQSPKYLFRKEGQNVTLSCEQNLNHDAMYWYRQDPGQGLRLIYYSQIVNDFQKGDIAEGYSVSREKKESFPLTVTSAQKNPTAFYLCASRTGGAFSDTEAFFGQGTRLTVV.